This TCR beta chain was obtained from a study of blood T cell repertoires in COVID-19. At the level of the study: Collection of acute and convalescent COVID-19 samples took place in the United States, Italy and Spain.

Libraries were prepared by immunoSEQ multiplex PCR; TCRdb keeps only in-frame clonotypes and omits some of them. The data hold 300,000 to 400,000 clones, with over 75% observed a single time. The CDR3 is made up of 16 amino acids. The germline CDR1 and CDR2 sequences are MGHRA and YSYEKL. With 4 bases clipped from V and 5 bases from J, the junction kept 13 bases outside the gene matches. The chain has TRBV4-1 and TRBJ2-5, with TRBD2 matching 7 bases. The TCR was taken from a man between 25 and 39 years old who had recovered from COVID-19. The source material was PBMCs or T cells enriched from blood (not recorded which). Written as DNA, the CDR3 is TGCGCCAGCAGCCCGGAACAATCTAGCGGTCTGGAGACCCAGTACTTC. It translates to CASSPEQSSGLETQYF.